A selection of T cell receptor beta chains follows, all from one sample in a study. TCRdb reprocessed the RT-PCR reads with MiXCR, giving one entry per CDR3 protein. The sample holds more than 550,000 distinct CDR3 sequences, about 14% seen once. Sequencing used memory CD4+ T cells from blood. Receptor source: a female donor in good health, serving as a healthy control. CDR3s leave out the opening cysteine and the closing phenylalanine or tryptophan. A row's size may be missing; if present it is once, few, many or a size class.

j_gene: TRBJ1-4; v_gene: TRBV12-3/TRBV12-4; abundance: few; CDR3aa: ASSLVKGEKLF
j_gene: TRBJ2-7; v_gene: TRBV6-5; abundance: few; CDR3aa: ASSQRGGLRDYEQY
j_gene: TRBJ2-7; v_gene: TRBV6-2/TRBV6-3; abundance: few; CDR3aa: ASSRGPTNS
j_gene: TRBJ2-7; v_gene: TRBV5-1; abundance: many; CDR3aa: ASSTGQVYEQY
j_gene: TRBJ2-7; v_gene: TRBV5-1; abundance: many; CDR3aa: ASSLAPGNYEQY
j_gene: TRBJ1-2; v_gene: TRBV20-1; abundance: -; CDR3aa: SAKNFRGNIGYT
j_gene: TRBJ2-7; v_gene: TRBV12-3/TRBV12-4; abundance: -; CDR3aa: ASNLGPDREQY
j_gene: TRBJ1-5; v_gene: TRBV10-3; abundance: few; CDR3aa: AISDEGRQPQH
j_gene: TRBJ2-6; v_gene: TRBV20-1; abundance: -; CDR3aa: SARGSGSSGANVLT
j_gene: TRBJ2-1; v_gene: TRBV20-1; abundance: many; CDR3aa: SARTGVGWDEQF
j_gene: TRBJ2-7; v_gene: TRBV20-1; abundance: many; CDR3aa: SARRGLAGAQY
j_gene: TRBJ2-5; v_gene: TRBV27; abundance: many; CDR3aa: ASSPWAQETQY
j_gene: TRBJ2-5; v_gene: TRBV5-1; abundance: -; CDR3aa: ASASTGTSAETQY
j_gene: TRBJ1-3; v_gene: TRBV20-1; abundance: few; CDR3aa: SAGTAGWSGNTIY
j_gene: TRBJ2-2; v_gene: TRBV20-1; abundance: few; CDR3aa: SARDPWTVRGTGELF